This T cell receptor (beta chain) was retrieved from a study of T-cell reconstitution after alpha-beta-depleted transplantation in children. Study-level results: Surviving recipient T cells and thymic progenitors accounted for the high day-60 TCRbeta diversity observed in some patients. One year post-transplant, T-cell counts and diversity were largely derived from T cells produced anew. As was reported, about two months after transplant, alpha-beta T cells came from several hundred expanded graft clones.

About this clonotype: Its target is not known.

TCRbeta library preparation incorporated unique molecular identifiers. TCRdb called the PCR reads again in MiXCR, with one record for every CDR3 protein. The sample includes about 870,000 distinct CDR3 sequences, approximately 15% seen only once; the top ten take around 5.3%. The germline V gene encodes CDR1 MNHEY and CDR2 SMNVEV (reference sequence). V lost 2 bases and J 8 bases, leaving 15 bases between the germline ends. The CDR3 loop spans 14 amino acids. This sequence originates from a male patient aged 10-17 years who had a stem cell transplant for acute lymphoblastic leukemia, so the T cells may come from the graft donor. This chain links TRBV27 with TRBJ1-2; tentatively, D is TRBD1 (5 bases). This specimen was PBMCs, mostly from graft donor cells, taken 360 days after TCRalphabeta/CD19-depleted stem cell transplant. CDR3 sequence (DNA): TGTGCCAGCAGTTTAGGGCGGGGGAGGGAAGGCTACACCTTC. Its protein product is CASSLGRGREGYTF.